This TCR beta chain was sequenced during a study of T cell clones after liver transplantation. Trimming took 1 base from V and 6 from J, leaving 10 bases between them. The germline V gene has CDR1 LNHDA and CDR2 SQIVND (reference sequence). This CDR3 has 14 residues. The table came from immunoSEQ multiplex PCR; TCRdb's copy has only in-frame clones and leaves some out. The sample shows 60,000 or so clones, 71% of them seen only once. The clonotype was recovered from a human donor who received a liver transplant. The rearrangement joins TRBV19 to TRBJ1-5; D perhaps matches TRBD1 (6 bases). The sample in question was CD4+ T cells from blood, obtained before liver transplant. CDR3 residues: CASSIGGRGQPQHF. CDR3 sequence (DNA): TGTGCCAGTAGTATAGGGGGGCGCGGTCAGCCCCAGCATTTT.